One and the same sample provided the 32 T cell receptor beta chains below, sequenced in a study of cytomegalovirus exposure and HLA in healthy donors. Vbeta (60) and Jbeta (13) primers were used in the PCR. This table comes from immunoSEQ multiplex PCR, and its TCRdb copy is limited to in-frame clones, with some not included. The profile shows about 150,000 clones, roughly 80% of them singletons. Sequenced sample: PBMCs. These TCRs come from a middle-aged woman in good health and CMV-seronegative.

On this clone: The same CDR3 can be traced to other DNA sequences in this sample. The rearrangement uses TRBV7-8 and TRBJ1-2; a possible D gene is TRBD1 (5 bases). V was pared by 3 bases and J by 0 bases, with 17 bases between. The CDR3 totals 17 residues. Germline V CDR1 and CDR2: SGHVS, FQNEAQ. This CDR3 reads CASSFRTNIPSNYGYTF. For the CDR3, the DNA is TGTGCCAGCAGCTTTCGGACAAACATACCTTCTAACTATGGCTACACCTTC.

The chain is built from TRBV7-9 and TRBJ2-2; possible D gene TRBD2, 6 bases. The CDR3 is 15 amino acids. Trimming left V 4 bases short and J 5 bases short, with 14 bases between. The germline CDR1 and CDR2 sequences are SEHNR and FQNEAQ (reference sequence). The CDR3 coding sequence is TGTGCCAGCAGCTCCCAAGCGGGTATAACCGGGGAGCTGTTTTTT. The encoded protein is CASSSQAGITGELFF.

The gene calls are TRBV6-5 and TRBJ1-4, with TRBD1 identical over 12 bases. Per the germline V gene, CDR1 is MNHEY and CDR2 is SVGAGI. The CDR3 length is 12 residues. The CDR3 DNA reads TGTGCTTCGGGACAGGGGGCTGAAAAACTGTTTTTT. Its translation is CASGQGAEKLFF.

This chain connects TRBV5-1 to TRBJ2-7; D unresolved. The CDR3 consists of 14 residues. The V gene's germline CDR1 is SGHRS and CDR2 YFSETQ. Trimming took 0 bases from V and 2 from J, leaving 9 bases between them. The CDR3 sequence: CASSLDRETYEQYF. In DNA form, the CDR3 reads TGCGCCAGCAGCTTGGACCGCGAAACCTACGAGCAGTACTTC.

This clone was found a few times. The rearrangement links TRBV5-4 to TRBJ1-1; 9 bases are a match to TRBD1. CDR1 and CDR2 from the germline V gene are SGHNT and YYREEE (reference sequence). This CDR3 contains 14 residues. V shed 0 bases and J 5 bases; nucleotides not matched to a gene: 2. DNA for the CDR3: TGTGCCAGCAGCTTGGACAGGGGGCATACTGAAGCTTTCTTT. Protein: CASSLDRGHTEAFF.

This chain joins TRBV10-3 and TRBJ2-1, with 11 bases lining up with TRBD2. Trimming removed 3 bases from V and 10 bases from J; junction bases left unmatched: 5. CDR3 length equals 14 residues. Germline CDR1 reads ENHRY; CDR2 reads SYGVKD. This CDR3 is CAISDRLAGYEQFF. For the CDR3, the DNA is TGTGCCATCAGTGATCGACTAGCGGGGTACGAGCAGTTCTTC.

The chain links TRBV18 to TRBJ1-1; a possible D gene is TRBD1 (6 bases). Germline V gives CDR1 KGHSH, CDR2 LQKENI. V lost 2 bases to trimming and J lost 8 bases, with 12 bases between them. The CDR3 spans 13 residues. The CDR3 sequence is CASSPTGIREAFF. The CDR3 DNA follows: TGTGCCAGCTCACCAACAGGGATTAGAGAAGCTTTCTTT. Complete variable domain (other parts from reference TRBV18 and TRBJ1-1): NAGVMQNPRHLVRRRGQEARLRCSPMKGHSHVYWYRQLPEEGLKFMVYLQKENIIDESGMPKERFSAEFPKEGPSILRIQQVVRGDSAAYFCASSPTGIREAFFGQGTRLTVV.

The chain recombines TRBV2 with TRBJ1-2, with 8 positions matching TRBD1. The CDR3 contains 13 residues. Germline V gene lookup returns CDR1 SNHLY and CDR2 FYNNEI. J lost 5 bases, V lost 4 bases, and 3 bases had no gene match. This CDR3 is CASSGTGSYGYTF. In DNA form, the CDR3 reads TGTGCCAGCAGTGGGACAGGGAGTTATGGCTACACCTTC.

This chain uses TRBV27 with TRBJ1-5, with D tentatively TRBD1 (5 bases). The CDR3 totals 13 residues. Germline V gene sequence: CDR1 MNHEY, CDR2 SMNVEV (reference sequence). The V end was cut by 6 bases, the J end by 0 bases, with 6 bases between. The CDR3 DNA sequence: TGTGCCAGCAGAGGGGATAGCAATCAGCCCCAGCATTTT. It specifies CASRGDSNQPQHF.

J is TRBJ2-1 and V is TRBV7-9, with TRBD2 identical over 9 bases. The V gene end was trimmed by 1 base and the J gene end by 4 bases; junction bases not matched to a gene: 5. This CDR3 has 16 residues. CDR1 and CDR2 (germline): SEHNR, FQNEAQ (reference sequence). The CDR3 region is CASSLVGAGGYNEQFF. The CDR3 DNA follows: TGTGCCAGCAGCTTAGTCGGAGCGGGGGGTTACAATGAGCAGTTCTTC.

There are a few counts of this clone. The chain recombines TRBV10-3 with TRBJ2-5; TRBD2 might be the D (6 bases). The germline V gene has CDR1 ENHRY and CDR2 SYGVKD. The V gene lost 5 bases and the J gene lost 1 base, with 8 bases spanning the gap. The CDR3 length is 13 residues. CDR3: CAISPSAQETQYF. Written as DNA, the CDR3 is TGTGCCATCAGTCCTAGCGCCCAAGAGACCCAGTACTTC.

The CDR3 DNA follows: TGTGCCAGCAGTTCCCAGGGTTTTGTACAAGGCTACACCTTC. Translated: CASSSQGFVQGYTF. The V call is TRBV28, the J call TRBJ1-2, with a weak D call TRBD1 (5 bases). The CDR3 is made up of 14 amino acids. Germline V gene data show CDR1 as MDHEN and CDR2 as SYDVKM. V was cut by 4 bases and J by 8 bases, with 17 bases left in between.

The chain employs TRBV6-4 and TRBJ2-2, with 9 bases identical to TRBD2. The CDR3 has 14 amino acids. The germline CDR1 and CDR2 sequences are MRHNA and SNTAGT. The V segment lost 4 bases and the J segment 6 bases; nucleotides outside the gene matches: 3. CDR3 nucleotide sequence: TGTGCCAGCAGTGTCGGACTAGCGTCCGGGGAGCTGTTTTTT. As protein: CASSVGLASGELFF.

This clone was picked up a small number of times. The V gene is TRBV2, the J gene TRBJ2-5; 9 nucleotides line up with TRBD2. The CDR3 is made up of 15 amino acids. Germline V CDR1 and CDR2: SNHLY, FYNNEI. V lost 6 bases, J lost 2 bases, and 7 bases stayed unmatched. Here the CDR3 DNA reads TGTGCCAGCAGCAGTAGACTAGCGGATCAAGAGACCCAGTACTTC. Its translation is CASSSRLADQETQYF.

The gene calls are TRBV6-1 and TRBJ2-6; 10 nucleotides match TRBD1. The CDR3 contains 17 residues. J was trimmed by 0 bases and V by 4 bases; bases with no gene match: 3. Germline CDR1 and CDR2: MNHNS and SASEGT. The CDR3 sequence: CASSVRTGGSGANVLTF. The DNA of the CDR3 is TGTGCCAGCAGTGTACGGACAGGGGGCTCTGGGGCCAACGTCCTGACTTTC.

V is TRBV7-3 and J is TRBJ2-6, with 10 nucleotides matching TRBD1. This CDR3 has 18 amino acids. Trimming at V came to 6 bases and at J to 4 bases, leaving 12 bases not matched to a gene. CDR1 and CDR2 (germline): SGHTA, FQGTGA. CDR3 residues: CASSPGTGVPRGANVLTF. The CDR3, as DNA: TGTGCCAGCAGTCCCGGGACAGGGGTGCCCCGGGGGGCCAACGTCCTGACTTTC. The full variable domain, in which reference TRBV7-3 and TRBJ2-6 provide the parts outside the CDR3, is GAGVSQTPSNKVTEKGKYVELRCDPISGHTALYWYRQSLGQGPEFLIYFQGTGAADDSGLPNDRFFAVRPEGSVSTLKIQRTERGDSAVYLCASSPGTGVPRGANVLTFGAGSRLTVL.

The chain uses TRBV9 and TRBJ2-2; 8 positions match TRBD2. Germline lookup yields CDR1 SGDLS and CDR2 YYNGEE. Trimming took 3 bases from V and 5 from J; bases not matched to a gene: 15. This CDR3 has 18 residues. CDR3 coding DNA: TGTGCCAGCAGCGCGGGGGGGGACACCGCACGGAAGACCGGGGAGCTGTTTTTT. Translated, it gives CASSAGGDTARKTGELFF.

The chain's CDR3 is CASSPGTGNYGYTF. CDR3 nucleotides: TGTGCCAGCTCACCCGGGACAGGGAACTATGGCTACACCTTC. The chain couples TRBV18 to TRBJ1-2, with TRBD1 identical over 9 bases. The V and J ends lost 3 bases and 2 bases, in that order; junction bases with no gene match: 1. CDR1 and CDR2 (germline): KGHSH, LQKENI. The CDR3 runs 14 residues. Complete variable domain (other parts from reference TRBV18 and TRBJ1-2): NAGVMQNPRHLVRRRGQEARLRCSPMKGHSHVYWYRQLPEEGLKFMVYLQKENIIDESGMPKERFSAEFPKEGPSILRIQQVVRGDSAAYFCASSPGTGNYGYTFGSGTRLTVV.

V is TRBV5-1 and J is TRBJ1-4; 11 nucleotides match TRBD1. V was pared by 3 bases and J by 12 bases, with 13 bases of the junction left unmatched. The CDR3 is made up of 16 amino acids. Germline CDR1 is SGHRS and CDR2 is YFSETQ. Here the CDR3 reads CASSSLTGTGGGELFF. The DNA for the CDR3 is TGCGCCAGCAGCTCCCTTACCGGGACAGGGGGTGGAGAACTGTTTTTT.

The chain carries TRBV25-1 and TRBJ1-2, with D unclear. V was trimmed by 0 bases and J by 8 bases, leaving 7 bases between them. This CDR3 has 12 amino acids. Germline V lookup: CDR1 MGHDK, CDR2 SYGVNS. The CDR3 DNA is TGTGCCAGCAGTGAATATTCCAAAGGCTACACCTTC. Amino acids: CASSEYSKGYTF.

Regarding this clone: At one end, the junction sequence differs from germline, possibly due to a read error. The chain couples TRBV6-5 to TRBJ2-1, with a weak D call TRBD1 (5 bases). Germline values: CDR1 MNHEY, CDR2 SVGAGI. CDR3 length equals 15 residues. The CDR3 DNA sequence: TGTGCCAGCAAGTTGCTGCAGGGCCGAGTTGGTGAGAAGTTCTTC. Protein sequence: CASKLLQGRVGEKFF.

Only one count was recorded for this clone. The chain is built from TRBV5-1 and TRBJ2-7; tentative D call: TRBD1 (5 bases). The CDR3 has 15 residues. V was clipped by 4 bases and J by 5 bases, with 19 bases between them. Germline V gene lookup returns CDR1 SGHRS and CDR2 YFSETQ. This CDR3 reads CASSGEDIEIDEQYF. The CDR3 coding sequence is TGCGCCAGCAGCGGAGAGGACATCGAGATCGACGAGCAGTACTTC. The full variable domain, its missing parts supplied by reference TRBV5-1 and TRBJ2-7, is KAGVTQTPRYLIKTRGQQVTLSCSPISGHRSVSWYQQTPGQGLQFLFEYFSETQRNKGNFPGRFSGRQFSNSRSEMNVSTLELGDSALYLCASSGEDIEIDEQYFGPGTRLTVT.

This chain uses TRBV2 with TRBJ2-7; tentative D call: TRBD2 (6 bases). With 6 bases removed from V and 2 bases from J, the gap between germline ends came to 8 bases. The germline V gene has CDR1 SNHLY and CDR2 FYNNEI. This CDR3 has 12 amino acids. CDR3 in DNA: TGTGCCAGCAGGCCGGGGGCCTACGAGCAGTACTTC. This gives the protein CASRPGAYEQYF.

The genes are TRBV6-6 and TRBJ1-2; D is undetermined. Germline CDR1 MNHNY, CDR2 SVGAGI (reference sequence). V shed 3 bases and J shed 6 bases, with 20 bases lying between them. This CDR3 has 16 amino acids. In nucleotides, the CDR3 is TGTGCCAGCAGTTATGCCCGCCGCGGGCGGGAAAATGGCTACACCTTC. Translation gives CASSYARRGRENGYTF.

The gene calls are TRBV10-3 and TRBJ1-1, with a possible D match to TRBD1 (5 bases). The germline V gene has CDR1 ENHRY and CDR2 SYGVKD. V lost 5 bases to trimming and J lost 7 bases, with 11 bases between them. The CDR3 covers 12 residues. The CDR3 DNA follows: TGTGCCATCAGTCGTGGGGGGATTGAAGCTTTCTTT. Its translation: CAISRGGIEAFF.

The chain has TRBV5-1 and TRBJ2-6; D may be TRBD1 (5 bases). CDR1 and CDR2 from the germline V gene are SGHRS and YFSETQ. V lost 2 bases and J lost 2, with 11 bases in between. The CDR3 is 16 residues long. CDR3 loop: CASSFRQTAGANVLTF. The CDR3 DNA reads TGCGCCAGCAGCTTCAGACAGACTGCTGGGGCCAACGTCCTGACTTTC.

The CDR3 loop reads CASSLAGDYEQYF. The CDR3 DNA reads as TGTGCCAGCAGTCTAGCGGGGGATTACGAGCAGTACTTC. The rearrangement joins TRBV6-5 to TRBJ2-7; 10 bases match TRBD2. This CDR3 has 13 residues. After removal of 5 bases from V and 4 bases from J, the junction contained 2 bases not matched to a gene. Per germline, CDR1 MNHEY and CDR2 SVGAGI.

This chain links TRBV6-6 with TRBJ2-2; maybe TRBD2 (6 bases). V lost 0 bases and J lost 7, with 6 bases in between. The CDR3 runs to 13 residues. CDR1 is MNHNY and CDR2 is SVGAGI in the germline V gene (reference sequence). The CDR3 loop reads CASSYSEGGELFF. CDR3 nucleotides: TGTGCCAGCAGTTACTCGGAGGGCGGGGAGCTGTTTTTT.

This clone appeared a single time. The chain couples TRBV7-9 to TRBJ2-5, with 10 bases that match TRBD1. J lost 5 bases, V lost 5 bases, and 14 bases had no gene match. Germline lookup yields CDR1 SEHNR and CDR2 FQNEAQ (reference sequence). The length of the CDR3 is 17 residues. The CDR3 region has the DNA TGTGCCAGCAGCAACGCGCCGACAGGGGGCTTAGATGAGACCCAGTACTTC. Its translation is CASSNAPTGGLDETQYF.

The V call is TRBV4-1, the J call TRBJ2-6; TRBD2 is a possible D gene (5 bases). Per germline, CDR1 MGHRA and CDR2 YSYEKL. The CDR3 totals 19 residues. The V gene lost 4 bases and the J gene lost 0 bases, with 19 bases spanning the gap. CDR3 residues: CASSPRVGDVASGANVLTF. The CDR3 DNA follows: TGCGCCAGCAGCCCCCGGGTGGGAGATGTAGCCTCTGGGGCCAACGTCCTGACTTTC.

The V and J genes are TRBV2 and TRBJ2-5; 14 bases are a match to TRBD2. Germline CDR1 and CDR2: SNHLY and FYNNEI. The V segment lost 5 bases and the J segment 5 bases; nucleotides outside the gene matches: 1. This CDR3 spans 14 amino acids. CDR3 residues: CASSWTSGGETQYF. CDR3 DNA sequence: TGTGCCAGCAGTTGGACTAGCGGGGGGGAGACCCAGTACTTC.

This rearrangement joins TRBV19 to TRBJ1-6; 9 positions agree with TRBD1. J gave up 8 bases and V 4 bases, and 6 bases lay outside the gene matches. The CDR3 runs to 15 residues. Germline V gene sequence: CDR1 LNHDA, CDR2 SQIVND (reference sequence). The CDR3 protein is CASSTRDRADSPLHF. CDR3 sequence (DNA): TGTGCCAGTAGTACCCGGGACAGGGCAGATTCACCCCTCCACTTT.